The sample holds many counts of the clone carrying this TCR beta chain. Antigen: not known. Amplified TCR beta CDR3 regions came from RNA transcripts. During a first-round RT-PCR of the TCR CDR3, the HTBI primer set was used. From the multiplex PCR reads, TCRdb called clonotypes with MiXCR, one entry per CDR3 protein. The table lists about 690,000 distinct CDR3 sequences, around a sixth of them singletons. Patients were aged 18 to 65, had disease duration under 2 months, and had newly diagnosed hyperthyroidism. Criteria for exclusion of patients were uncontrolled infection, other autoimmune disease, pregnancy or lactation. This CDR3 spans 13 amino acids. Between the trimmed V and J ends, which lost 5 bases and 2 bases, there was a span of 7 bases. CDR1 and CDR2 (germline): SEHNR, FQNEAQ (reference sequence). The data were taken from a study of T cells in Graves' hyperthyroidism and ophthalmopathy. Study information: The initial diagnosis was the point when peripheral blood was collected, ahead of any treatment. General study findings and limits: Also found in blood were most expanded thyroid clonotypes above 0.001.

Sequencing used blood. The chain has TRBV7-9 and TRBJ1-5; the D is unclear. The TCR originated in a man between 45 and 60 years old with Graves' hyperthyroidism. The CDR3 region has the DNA TGTGCCAGCAGCAAAGCTGGCAATCAGCCCCAGCATTTT. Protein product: CASSKAGNQPQHF.